Presented here are 2 T cell receptor beta chains from one specimen sequenced in a study of neoadjuvant anti-PD-1 for oral cavity cancer. The protocol was immunoSEQ multiplex PCR, while the TCRdb copy is restricted to in-frame clones and leaves out a portion. In the table there are tens of thousands of clones, around 82% of which are singletons. The specimen was PBMCs, collected before nivolumab (anti-PD-1) treatment. The receptors come from a person aged 35-80 years with oral cavity squamous cell carcinoma.

The chain couples TRBV2 to TRBJ2-7, with a tentative D call TRBD2 (5 bases). V gave up 6 bases and J gave up 2 bases, with 11 bases separating them. CDR1 is SNHLY, CDR2 FYNNEI, per germline. CDR3 length: 13 residues. This CDR3 is CASSFWTAYEQYF. DNA for the CDR3: TGTGCCAGCAGCTTCTGGACTGCCTACGAGCAGTACTTC.

This clone has only one observation. This sequence joins TRBV6-1 and TRBJ2-2; D ambiguous. Germline V lookup: CDR1 MNHNS, CDR2 SASEGT. The CDR3 is made up of 13 amino acids. The V and J ends lost 3 bases and 4 bases respectively, with 6 bases between them. CDR3 DNA: TGTGCCAGCAGTGACACGACCACCGGGGAGCTGTTTTTT. The encoded protein is CASSDTTTGELFF.